This T cell receptor beta chain was documented in a study of shared clonotypes between healthy human individuals. In the study overall: Contributing individuals were a couple of females and a few males aged 18 to 49.

In germline, CDR1 is MNHNS, CDR2 SASEGT. Trimming took 2 bases from V and 5 from J; bases not matched to a gene: 2. There are 15 residues in the CDR3. Assay execution proceeded at the deep level. Once extracted for a subset, genomic DNA was divided evenly among several immunoSEQ plates. Profiling relied on immunoSEQ multiplex PCR, and the TCRdb table lists in-frame clones only, not all of them. The sample yields roughly 500,000 clones, around 74% seen once. This chain joins TRBV6-1 and TRBJ2-2; 10 nucleotides align to TRBD2. Sequencing was done on a sample of PBMCs. This sequence was found in a woman aged 40 to 50 in good health. Some clones in this sample may be carry-over from other donors' samples. DNA of the CDR3: TGTGCCAGCAGTGAATTAGCGGGAGGTACCGGGGAGCTGTTTTTT. This translates into CASSELAGGTGELFF.